Given below is one T cell receptor (beta chain) in context. Antigen: not known. The data are from a study of tumor-infiltrating lymphocytes in localized non-small cell lung cancer. Data came from immunoSEQ multiplex PCR; TCRdb stores just in-frame clones and leaves some out. In the table there are about 12,000 clones, just over 85% of which are singletons. This CDR3 comprises 15 residues. Germline CDR1 is SGDLS and CDR2 is YYNGEE. V lost 2 bases and J 8 bases, leaving 17 bases between the germline ends. Study-wide results and caveats: Available tissue quantity limited TCR sequencing to a patient subset.

The clonotype was recovered from a human donor with non-small cell lung cancer. Sequencing used lung tumor tissue. This chain joins TRBV9 and TRBJ2-1; weak D call: TRBD2 (6 bases). The CDR3 protein is CASSVGDFSRDEQFF. The CDR3 coding sequence is TGTGCCAGCAGCGTTGGGGACTTTTCCCGGGATGAGCAGTTCTTC. Combining the CDR3 with reference TRBV9 and TRBJ2-1 gives the whole variable domain DSGVTQTPKHLITATGQRVTLRCSPRSGDLSVYWYQQSLDQGLQFLIQYYNGEERAKGNILERFSAQQFPDLHSELNLSSLELGDSALYFCASSVGDFSRDEQFFGPGTRLTVL.